A single sample is the source of the 15 T cell receptor beta chains below, sequenced in a study of shared clonotypes between healthy human individuals. The data were produced by immunoSEQ multiplex PCR, yet TCRdb's version contains in-frame clones alone and is incomplete. The table records approximately 500,000 clones, about 80% of them present only once. The sequenced sample consisted of PBMCs. Receptor source: a woman between 35 and 50 years old in good health. Some clones in this sample may be carry-over from other donors' samples.

The chain combines TRBV19 with TRBJ2-4; 8 positions agree with TRBD1. Germline trimming cut 6 bases from V and 3 bases from J; bases unmatched to any gene: 4. The CDR3 has 14 amino acids. Germline V gives CDR1 LNHDA, CDR2 SQIVND (reference sequence). For the CDR3, the DNA is TGTGCCAGTAGCCAGACAGGGGACAAAAACATTCAGTACTTC. Amino acid sequence: CASSQTGDKNIQYF.

The chain recombines TRBV28 with TRBJ2-5, with D uncertain. The V gene's germline CDR1 is MDHEN and CDR2 SYDVKM. V gave up 2 bases and J gave up 1 base, with 5 bases separating them. The CDR3 covers 13 residues. CDR3 region: CASSLAVQETQYF. DNA of the CDR3: TGTGCCAGCAGTTTAGCCGTCCAAGAGACCCAGTACTTC.

The chain combines TRBV9 with TRBJ2-1; D is possibly TRBD2 (6 bases). CDR1 SGDLS and CDR2 YYNGEE come from the germline V gene. Trimming cost V 4 bases and J 4 bases, with 15 bases left between them. The CDR3 consists of 15 residues. The DNA for the CDR3 is TGTGCCAGCAGCCCCTGGGCGGGGCGGTACAATGAGCAGTTCTTC. This encodes CASSPWAGRYNEQFF.

This chain links TRBV5-1 with TRBJ1-5; possible D gene TRBD1, 5 bases. Per the germline V gene, CDR1 is SGHRS and CDR2 is YFSETQ. This CDR3 is 13 amino acids long. Trimming stripped 0 bases from V and 11 bases from J, with 12 bases between. The chain's CDR3 is CASSLDQGLAQHF. The CDR3 region has the DNA TGCGCCAGCAGCTTGGATCAGGGATTAGCCCAGCATTTT.

The rearrangement links TRBV6-4 to TRBJ2-1; perhaps TRBD1 as D (5 bases). The CDR3 is 13 amino acids. Germline V CDR1 and CDR2: MRHNA, SNTAGT. V was pared by 4 bases and J by 10 bases, with 14 bases between. The CDR3 loop is CASSAARPGEQFF. The CDR3 DNA reads as TGTGCCAGCAGTGCGGCCAGGCCAGGGGAGCAGTTCTTC.

The genes are TRBV19 and TRBJ1-2, with D tentatively TRBD1 (6 bases). V was cut by 4 bases and J by 3 bases, with 12 bases left in between. CDR1 is LNHDA and CDR2 is SQIVND in the germline V gene (reference sequence). The length of the CDR3 is 14 residues. CDR3 protein: CASSTQGSDYGYTF. CDR3 coding DNA: TGTGCCAGTAGTACACAGGGATCGGACTATGGCTACACCTTC.

This clone has more than one count but fewer than ten. J is TRBJ2-4 and V is TRBV4-2; D is possibly TRBD2 (6 bases). Trimming removed 5 bases from V and 1 base from J, with 12 bases in between. The CDR3 consists of 15 residues. The germline V gene has CDR1 LGHNA and CDR2 YNFKEQ. DNA of the CDR3: TGTGCCAGCAGCGATACGGGGGTGGCCAAAAACATTCAGTACTTC. It encodes CASSDTGVAKNIQYF.

V and J are TRBV9 and TRBJ2-7, with D perhaps being TRBD1 or TRBD2 (6 bases each). The CDR3 runs to 14 residues. In germline, CDR1 is SGDLS, CDR2 YYNGEE. Trimming removed 2 bases from V and 7 bases from J, with 16 bases in between. The CDR3 DNA reads as TGTGCCAGCAGCGTGGACTACAGGGTGGGGGAGCAGTACTTC. Amino acids: CASSVDYRVGEQYF.

This chain uses TRBV10-2 with TRBJ2-7; a possible D gene is TRBD2 (6 bases). This CDR3 comprises 15 residues. V was shortened by 2 bases and J by 5 bases, with 16 bases between the two germline ends. Germline CDR1 is WSHSY and CDR2 is SAAADI. The CDR3 is CASSEPGASRDEQYF. The CDR3 coding sequence is TGCGCCAGCAGTGAGCCGGGAGCCTCCAGGGACGAGCAGTACTTC.

The chain employs TRBV5-1 and TRBJ2-1; 8 bases agree with TRBD2. The J segment lost 8 bases and the V segment lost 1 base, leaving 5 bases of the junction unmatched. The CDR3 spans 14 residues. From germline, CDR1 is SGHRS and CDR2 YFSETQ. The CDR3 nucleotides are TGCGCCAGCAGCTTGAGCGGGAGATCATATGAGCAGTTCTTC. It yields the protein CASSLSGRSYEQFF.

The sample holds one count of this clone. The rearrangement uses TRBV18 and TRBJ2-1, with D possibly matching TRBD2 (5 bases). The CDR3 extends over 13 amino acids. Trimming pared 6 bases from V and 6 bases from J, leaving 12 bases between. The V gene's germline CDR1 is KGHSH and CDR2 LQKENI. The CDR3 loop reads CASSHGDSNEQFF. In nucleotides, the CDR3 is TGTGCCAGCTCTCACGGGGATTCCAATGAGCAGTTCTTC.

The J gene is TRBJ2-6, the V gene TRBV5-4, with 9 bases lining up with TRBD1. Trimming removed 0 bases from V and 3 bases from J; junction bases left unmatched: 7. In germline, CDR1 is SGHNT, CDR2 YYREEE (reference sequence). The CDR3 spans 18 residues. CDR3 protein: CASSLARDRVVGANVLTF. As DNA, the CDR3 is TGTGCCAGCAGCTTGGCCCGGGACAGGGTTGTTGGGGCCAACGTCCTGACTTTC.

This chain connects TRBV9 to TRBJ1-4; D is undetermined. CDR3 length: 16 residues. Germline CDR1 is SGDLS and CDR2 is YYNGEE. Trimming took 0 bases from V and 7 from J, leaving 16 bases between them. CDR3 region: CASSVGVGGLVEKLFF. CDR3 DNA sequence: TGTGCCAGCAGCGTAGGTGTAGGAGGGTTGGTTGAAAAACTGTTTTTT.

This clone was found many times. The rearrangement uses TRBV4-3 and TRBJ2-2; D is unresolved. This CDR3 contains 13 residues. V lost 4 bases and J lost 7, with 10 bases in between. Germline CDR1 is LGHNA and CDR2 is YSLEER. Here the CDR3 DNA reads TGCGCCAGCAGCCGGCCTACTGGCGGGGAGCTGTTTTTT. Amino acids: CASSRPTGGELFF.

The chain couples TRBV9 to TRBJ2-7; 9 bases map to TRBD1. Germline CDR1 and CDR2: SGDLS and YYNGEE. The CDR3 length is 14 residues. V dropped 2 bases and J dropped 3; count of bases not matched to a gene: 3. The CDR3 DNA follows: TGTGCCAGCAGCGTCGGACAGGGGAACTACGAGCAGTACTTC. Translation: CASSVGQGNYEQYF.